A single T cell receptor (beta chain) is shown here with its context. The target antigen is unknown. The sample comes from a study of T cell responses to AZD1222 COVID-19 vaccine. TCRdb's copy holds only in-frame clones and misses some; the assay was immunoSEQ multiplex PCR. The sample lists about 160,000 clones; less than 95% were seen once. Germline V gene data show CDR1 as SEHNR and CDR2 as FQNEAQ (reference sequence). The V gene lost 10 bases and the J gene lost 0 bases, with 13 bases spanning the gap. The CDR3 totals 14 residues. Study conclusions and caveats: Two AZD1222 doses significantly raised spike-specific TCR breadth and depth over controls. Vaccine-associated CD4 TCRs spanned spike, dominant at 160-218 and 743-854.

This receptor was identified in an adult in good health. Here the sequenced sample was peripheral blood, taken on day 0 of AZD1222 vaccination. This sequence joins TRBV7-9 and TRBJ1-3; D unclear. CDR3: CANATDLSGNTIYF. CDR3 in DNA: TGTGCCAACGCGACCGACCTCTCTGGAAACACCATATATTTT. The full variable domain, in which reference TRBV7-9 and TRBJ1-3 provide the parts outside the CDR3, is DTGVSQNPRHKITKRGQNVTFRCDPISEHNRLYWYRQTLGQGPEFLTYFQNEAQLEKSRLLSDRFSAERPKGSFSTLEIQRTEQGDSAMYLCANATDLSGNTIYFGEGSWLTVV.